These 24 T cell receptor beta chains came from one sample sequenced in a study of T cell responses to AZD1222 COVID-19 vaccine. Only in-frame clones appear in the TCRdb table, and some are missing; sequencing was by immunoSEQ multiplex PCR. In the table there are about 110,000 clones, about nine tenths of which are singletons. This material consisted of peripheral blood, taken on day 0 of AZD1222 vaccination. The source of these receptors is an adult in good health.

V is TRBV6-7 and J is TRBJ2-1, with D possibly TRBD1 on 5 matching bases. TRBV6-7 is an ORF; its function is uncertain. The CDR3 contains 16 residues. Trimming stripped 0 bases from V and 2 bases from J, with 11 bases between. CDR3: CASSYSRQGAYNEQFF. CDR3 nucleotides: TGTGCCAGCAGTTACTCAAGGCAGGGCGCCTACAATGAGCAGTTCTTC.

The chain has TRBV19 and TRBJ1-6; D is perhaps TRBD1 (6 bases). V was shortened by 5 bases and J by 8 bases, with 7 bases between the two germline ends. CDR1 LNHDA and CDR2 SQIVND come from the germline V gene (reference sequence). The CDR3 consists of 12 residues. In DNA form, the CDR3 reads TGTGCCAGTAGTCGACAGGATTCACCCCTCCACTTT. This codes for CASSRQDSPLHF.

This chain connects TRBV19 to TRBJ2-5, with 11 bases identical to TRBD2. V lost 4 bases and J lost 4; bases outside the gene matches: 8. The CDR3 contains 16 residues. The germline V gene encodes CDR1 LNHDA and CDR2 SQIVND (reference sequence). CDR3 amino acids: CASSTFSGGAGETQYF. CDR3 bases: TGTGCCAGTAGTACTTTTAGCGGGGGGGCCGGAGAGACCCAGTACTTC.

The chain has TRBV20-1 and TRBJ1-1; 9 bases align to TRBD1. CDR1 and CDR2 from the germline V gene are DFQATT and SNEGSKA (reference sequence). Germline trimming cut 3 bases from V and 4 bases from J; bases unmatched to any gene: 6. CDR3 length: 14 amino acids. The CDR3, as DNA: TGCAGTGCTAGTTCCACGACAGGGGGCACTGAAGCTTTCTTT. Translating it yields CSASSTTGGTEAFF.

This rearrangement joins TRBV19 to TRBJ1-2, with no clear D. Trimming left V 5 bases short and J 5 bases short, with 18 bases between. The CDR3 sequence is 15 residues long. Germline CDR1 LNHDA, CDR2 SQIVND (reference sequence). The CDR3 region is CASSPQPDSGYGYTF. The CDR3 DNA reads as TGTGCCAGTAGTCCACAACCCGATTCTGGGTATGGCTACACCTTC.

The chain joins TRBV4-2 to TRBJ1-4, with 11 bases aligning to TRBD1. Germline values: CDR1 LGHNA, CDR2 YNFKEQ. With V trimmed by 2 bases and J by 7 bases, 3 bases remained unmatched. The CDR3 loop spans 15 amino acids. The CDR3 nucleotides read TGTGCCAGCAGCCAAACCGGGACAGGGGGTGAAAAACTGTTTTTT. Amino acid sequence: CASSQTGTGGEKLFF.

This chain joins TRBV7-2 and TRBJ1-1, with D unresolved. CDR1 is SGHTA, CDR2 FQGNSA, per germline. The CDR3 is 15 amino acids. V shed 3 bases and J shed 1 base, with 12 bases lying between them. In DNA, the CDR3 is TGTGCCAGCAGCTTTAGCCCCCTCGGGAACACTGAAGCTTTCTTT. Residues: CASSFSPLGNTEAFF.

This clone turned up a few times. The gene calls are TRBV5-5 and TRBJ2-7; D is ambiguous. Germline CDR1 reads SGHKS; CDR2 reads YYEKEE (reference sequence). The CDR3 runs 13 residues. V was cut by 4 bases and J by 0 bases, with 8 bases left in between. Here the CDR3 DNA reads TGTGCCAGCAGCAAGACCGACTCCTACGAGCAGTACTTC. Translated: CASSKTDSYEQYF. The full variable domain, completed using reference TRBV5-5 and TRBJ2-7, is DAGVTQSPTHLIKTRGQQVTLRCSPISGHKSVSWYQQVLGQGPQFIFQYYEKEERGRGNFPDRFSARQFPNYSSELNVNALLLGDSALYLCASSKTDSYEQYFGPGTRLTVT.

The chain combines TRBV4-3 with TRBJ1-5; D gene ambiguous. Germline loops: CDR1 LGHNA, CDR2 YSLEER. Trimming took 1 base from V and 1 from J, leaving 11 bases between them. The CDR3 sequence is 16 residues long. CDR3 sequence reads: CASSQGLGGSNQPQHF. CDR3 bases: TGCGCCAGCAGCCAAGGATTGGGAGGAAGCAATCAGCCCCAGCATTTT.

The CDR3 region is CASSQVSAVSYEQYF. The CDR3 DNA is TGCGCCAGCAGCCAAGTTTCGGCAGTCTCCTACGAGCAGTACTTC. The chain recombines TRBV4-1 with TRBJ2-7, with D uncertain. CDR1 and CDR2 (germline): MGHRA, YSYEKL. The CDR3 contains 15 residues. V gave up 1 base and J gave up 0 bases, with 10 bases separating them.

The chain couples TRBV9 to TRBJ1-6; maybe TRBD1 (5 bases). V gave up 3 bases and J gave up 7 bases, with 8 bases separating them. Germline V gene lookup returns CDR1 SGDLS and CDR2 YYNGEE. CDR3 length equals 13 residues. CDR3 DNA sequence: TGTGCCAGCAGCGGAAACAGGAATTCACCCCTCCACTTT. Its translation: CASSGNRNSPLHF. Filled out from reference TRBV9 and TRBJ1-6, the complete variable domain reads DSGVTQTPKHLITATGQRVTLRCSPRSGDLSVYWYQQSLDQGLQFLIQYYNGEERAKGNILERFSAQQFPDLHSELNLSSLELGDSALYFCASSGNRNSPLHFGNGTRLTVT.

The V gene is TRBV5-4, the J gene TRBJ1-2; 7 bases are shared with TRBD1. The V gene's germline CDR1 is SGHNT and CDR2 YYREEE (reference sequence). The trim removed 5 bases at V and 3 bases at J, leaving 7 bases unmatched. This CDR3 is 14 amino acids long. CDR3 DNA: TGTGCCAGCAGGAATAACACAGGGGACTATGGCTACACCTTC. Translating gives CASRNNTGDYGYTF. Complete variable domain (other parts from reference TRBV5-4 and TRBJ1-2): ETGVTQSPTHLIKTRGQQVTLRCSSQSGHNTVSWYQQALGQGPQFIFQYYREEENGRGNFPPRFSGLQFPNYSSELNVNALELDDSALYLCASRNNTGDYGYTFGSGTRLTVV.

V is TRBV2 and J is TRBJ1-1; D call uncertain. V lost 6 bases and J 11 bases, leaving 13 bases between the germline ends. Germline V gene lookup returns CDR1 SNHLY and CDR2 FYNNEI. The CDR3 totals 11 residues. The CDR3 bases are TGTGCCAGCAGCGAATGGGCGGTGGCTTTCTTT. Protein product: CASSEWAVAFF. The entire variable domain, with the rest obtained from reference TRBV2 and TRBJ1-1, is as follows: EPEVTQTPSHQVTQMGQEVILRCVPISNHLYFYWYRQILGQKVEFLVSFYNNEISEKSEIFDDQFSVERPDGSNFTLKIRSTKLEDSAMYFCASSEWAVAFFGQGTRLTVV.

The chain uses TRBV7-9 and TRBJ2-3, with TRBD2 identical over 7 bases. CDR1 is SEHNR and CDR2 is FQNEAQ in the germline V gene (reference sequence). This CDR3 comprises 14 residues. V shed 3 bases and J 0 bases; nucleotides not matched to a gene: 0. The CDR3 nucleotides are TGTGCCAGCAGCTTTAGCGGGAGCACAGATACGCAGTATTTT. This translates into CASSFSGSTDTQYF.

The sample holds one count of this clone. The chain links TRBV20-1 to TRBJ1-1; the D gene is possibly TRBD1 (5 bases). The length of the CDR3 is 10 residues. Between the trimmed V and J ends, which lost 8 bases and 8 bases, there was a span of 12 bases. Germline CDR1 is DFQATT and CDR2 is SNEGSKA (reference sequence). For the CDR3, the DNA is TGCAGTACATTTAGGGGAGAAGCTTTCTTT. Amino acids: CSTFRGEAFF.

The chain joins TRBV3-1 (or the pseudogene TRBV3-2) to TRBJ2-1; 11 nucleotides line up with TRBD2. Looked up from germline, CDR1 is LGHDT and CDR2 is YNNKEL (reference sequence). CDR3 length equals 18 residues. J gave up 7 bases and V 4 bases, and 15 bases lay outside the gene matches. The CDR3 spells CASSLSWVVAGGRNEQFF. In nucleotides, the CDR3 is TGTGCCAGCAGCCTCTCATGGGTCGTAGCGGGGGGGCGGAATGAGCAGTTCTTC.

The V gene is TRBV19, the J gene TRBJ1-4; D is undetermined. Germline lookup yields CDR1 LNHDA and CDR2 SQIVND (reference sequence). There are 12 residues in the CDR3. V was trimmed by 6 bases and J by 8 bases, leaving 10 bases between them. The CDR3 DNA follows: TGTGCCAGTAGGGTCGGCGGCGAAAAACTGTTTTTT. It specifies CASRVGGEKLFF.

J is TRBJ1-1 and V is TRBV5-1; D remains ambiguous. CDR3 length: 14 residues. Germline values: CDR1 SGHRS, CDR2 YFSETQ. V lost 3 bases, J lost 1 base, and 10 bases lay in between. The CDR3 nucleotides are TGCGCCAGCAGCTGGACCTACAGGAACACTGAAGCTTTCTTT. Its translation is CASSWTYRNTEAFF.

The rearrangement joins TRBV6-6 to TRBJ2-7; 7 nucleotides match TRBD2. The V segment lost 9 bases and the J segment 6 bases; nucleotides outside the gene matches: 8. Germline V lookup: CDR1 MNHNY, CDR2 SVGAGI (reference sequence). This CDR3 has 12 amino acids. CDR3 sequence: CASSSRESEQYF. For the CDR3, the DNA is TGTGCCAGTTCGTCGCGGGAGTCCGAGCAGTACTTC.

The chain employs TRBV10-2 and TRBJ1-6; TRBD1 aligns across 8 bases. The CDR3 length is 15 residues. Germline assignment: CDR1 WSHSY and CDR2 SAAADI. V lost 10 bases and J lost 0; bases outside the gene matches: 5. The CDR3 here is CAIRTGSSYNSPLHF. The CDR3 coding sequence is TGCGCCATCCGGACAGGGAGCTCCTATAATTCACCCCTCCACTTT.

The J gene is TRBJ2-7, the V gene TRBV6-5; D gene unclear. The CDR3 is 12 residues long. From germline, CDR1 is MNHEY and CDR2 SVGAGI. V lost 4 bases and J 5 bases, leaving 9 bases between the germline ends. The CDR3 spells CASSSPRHEQYF. CDR3 in DNA: TGTGCCAGCAGTTCCCCCAGGCACGAGCAGTACTTC.

This chain links TRBV5-1 with TRBJ2-1; a possible D gene is TRBD2 (5 bases). The CDR3 is made up of 16 amino acids. The V gene lost 0 bases and the J gene lost 4 bases, with 14 bases spanning the gap. Germline V gene lookup returns CDR1 SGHRS and CDR2 YFSETQ. CDR3 sequence (DNA): TGCGCCAGCAGCTTGGCCGGAGGCGGCCCGTACAATGAGCAGTTCTTC. This translates into CASSLAGGGPYNEQFF.

This clone was picked up one time. V usage is TRBV12-5 and J usage is TRBJ2-1, with TRBD2 identical over 9 bases. This CDR3 region has 16 residues. CDR1 is LGHNT, CDR2 FRNRAP, per germline. The trim removed 2 bases at V and 4 bases at J, leaving 6 bases unmatched. This CDR3 reads CASGLTAGGPYNEQFF. As DNA, the CDR3 is TGTGCTAGTGGTTTGACAGCGGGGGGACCTTACAATGAGCAGTTCTTC.

This chain links TRBV5-1 with TRBJ1-2; 7 nucleotides agree with TRBD1. Trimming at V came to 5 bases and at J to 3 bases, leaving 10 bases not matched to a gene. Looked up from germline, CDR1 is SGHRS and CDR2 is YFSETQ. This CDR3 spans 15 amino acids. CDR3 DNA: TGCGCCAGCAGTCCGCCGGGACAGCAGTACTATGGCTACACCTTC. Protein: CASSPPGQQYYGYTF.